A single sample gave rise to the 6 T cell receptor beta chains below, sequenced in a study of OX40 agonist ivuxolimab in advanced cancers. The library relied on the immunoSEQ multiplex PCR assay. TCRdb's version of the immuneACCESS table is confined to in-frame rearrangements and falls short of the full clone set. An unresolved V gene accounts for under half of the shortfall where checked; the remainder is of unknown origin. The sample profile shows about 52,000 clones; roughly nine tenths of them were found once. The ten largest make up 6% to 8% of the sample. This specimen was CD4+ or CD8+ T cells sorted from blood, taken in a trial of the OX40 agonist ivuxolimab. Receptors originate from an adult with an advanced solid tumor such as melanoma, head and neck, liver or kidney cancer.

The V call is TRBV5-1, the J call TRBJ1-3, with 9 nucleotides matching TRBD1. Unmatched junction bases numbered 7, after V lost 3 bases and J lost 0 bases. CDR1 is SGHRS, CDR2 YFSETQ, per germline. This CDR3 comprises 17 residues. CDR3 residues: CASSSGTGLSSGNTIYF. As DNA, the CDR3 is TGCGCCAGCAGCTCCGGGACAGGGTTAAGCTCTGGAAACACCATATATTTT.

The chain combines TRBV10-3 with TRBJ2-7, with TRBD2 as a possible D gene (7 bases). The CDR3 spans 13 residues. Between the trimmed V and J ends, which lost 9 bases and 2 bases, there was a span of 14 bases. Per the germline V gene, CDR1 is ENHRY and CDR2 is SYGVKD. CDR3 in DNA: TGTGCCATAGCAGGGAGGGGGACCTACGAGCAGTACTTC. The encoded protein is CAIAGRGTYEQYF.

The chain couples TRBV11-2 to TRBJ1-1, with D unresolved. Trimming removed 2 bases from V and 0 bases from J, with 16 bases in between. In germline, CDR1 is SGHAT, CDR2 FQNNGV. The CDR3 is 17 residues long. CDR3 coding DNA: TGTGCCAGCAGCTTAATATCCGGTGTTAACGTGAACACTGAAGCTTTCTTT. Translation gives CASSLISGVNVNTEAFF.

The CDR3 sequence is CASSYDGLAKNIQYF. The CDR3 DNA sequence: TGTGCCAGCAGTTACGACGGATTAGCCAAAAACATTCAGTACTTC. This chain links TRBV6-5 with TRBJ2-4, with D unclear. Germline loops: CDR1 MNHEY, CDR2 SVGAGI. Trimming took 2 bases from V and 0 from J, leaving 8 bases between them. This CDR3 has 15 residues.

DNA for the CDR3: TGTGCCAGTAGTAACCCAGGGGGGCGCGACTATGGCTACACCTTC. It codes for CASSNPGGRDYGYTF. This chain joins TRBV19 and TRBJ1-2; 7 nucleotides align to TRBD1. With V trimmed by 4 bases and J by 3 bases, 8 bases remained unmatched. The germline CDR1 and CDR2 sequences are LNHDA and SQIVND (reference sequence). This CDR3 contains 15 residues.

J is TRBJ2-2 and V is TRBV7-9, with a weak D call TRBD2 (5 bases). The V end was cut by 5 bases, the J end by 6 bases, with 7 bases between. The germline V gene has CDR1 SEHNR and CDR2 FQNEAQ (reference sequence). The CDR3 is made up of 12 amino acids. The CDR3 DNA follows: TGTGCCAGCAGCCCGGACTCCGGGGAGCTGTTTTTT. Its translation is CASSPDSGELFF.